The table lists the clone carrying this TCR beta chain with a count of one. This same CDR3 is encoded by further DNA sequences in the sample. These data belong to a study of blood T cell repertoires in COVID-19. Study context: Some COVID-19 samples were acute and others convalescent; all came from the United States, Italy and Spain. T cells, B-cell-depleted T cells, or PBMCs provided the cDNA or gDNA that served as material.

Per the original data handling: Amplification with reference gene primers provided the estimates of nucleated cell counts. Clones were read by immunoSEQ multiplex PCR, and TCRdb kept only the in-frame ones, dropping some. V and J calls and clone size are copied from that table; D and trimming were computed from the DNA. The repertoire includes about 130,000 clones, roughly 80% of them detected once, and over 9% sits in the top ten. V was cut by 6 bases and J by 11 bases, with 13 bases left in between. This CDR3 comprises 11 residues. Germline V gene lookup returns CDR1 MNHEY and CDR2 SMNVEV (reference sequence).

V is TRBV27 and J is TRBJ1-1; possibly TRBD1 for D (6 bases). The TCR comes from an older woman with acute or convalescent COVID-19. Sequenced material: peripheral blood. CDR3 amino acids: CASRFNREAFF. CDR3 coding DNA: TGTGCCAGCAGATTCAACAGGGAGGCTTTCTTT.